Given below is one T cell receptor (beta chain) in context. This sample is drawn from a study of siplizumab effects on memory and regulatory T cells. Measured with immunoSEQ multiplex PCR; TCRdb has only the in-frame clones, and not every one. Among tens of thousands of clones listed, about 94% were seen once. The CDR3 contains 14 residues. Germline V gives CDR1 MNHNS, CDR2 SASEGT. V was clipped by 3 bases and J by 4 bases; unmatched bases: 4. V and J are TRBV6-1 and TRBJ1-1; 8 bases fit TRBD1. This sequence was found in a human donor in good health. Sequencing was done on a sample of non-Treg CD4+ T cells sorted from blood. As DNA, the CDR3 is TGTGCCAGCAGTGACGGACAGGGTCCCACTGAAGCTTTCTTT. Translating gives CASSDGQGPTEAFF.